These 8 T cell receptor beta chains originate from one sample sequenced in a study of blood T cell repertoires in COVID-19. The table came from immunoSEQ multiplex PCR; TCRdb's copy has only in-frame clones and leaves some out. The profile shows about 340,000 clones, about 90% of them singletons. Sequencing was carried out using peripheral blood. All receptors come from a woman aged 18-30 years who had recovered from COVID-19.

The chain recombines TRBV19 with TRBJ2-1; D is perhaps TRBD2 (5 bases). Looked up from germline, CDR1 is LNHDA and CDR2 is SQIVND (reference sequence). This CDR3 is built from 17 residues. V was trimmed by 4 bases and J by 3 bases, leaving 19 bases between them. The CDR3 protein is CASSTWGVGANYNEQFF. The DNA of the CDR3 is TGTGCCAGTAGTACCTGGGGAGTCGGAGCCAACTACAATGAGCAGTTCTTC.

The chain employs TRBV6-5 and TRBJ1-2; D may be TRBD1 (5 bases). Trimming pared 4 bases from V and 7 bases from J, leaving 10 bases between. Germline V CDR1 and CDR2: MNHEY, SVGAGI. The CDR3 has 12 residues. The CDR3 DNA reads as TGTGCCAGCAGTTCATCGGGGGGTGGCTACACCTTC. The encoded protein is CASSSSGGGYTF.

This chain connects TRBV13 to TRBJ1-1; no clear D. Trimming took off 5 bases at V and 4 bases at J, with 17 bases between the two ends. Germline assignment: CDR1 PRHDT and CDR2 FYEKMQ (reference sequence). This CDR3 region has 15 residues. The CDR3 protein is CASSGESAAGTEAFF. The CDR3 DNA reads TGTGCCAGCAGCGGCGAGAGTGCCGCGGGCACTGAAGCTTTCTTT.

The V gene is TRBV6-2 or TRBV6-3, the J gene TRBJ1-1; no firm D call. The CDR3 has 13 residues. Between the trimmed V and J ends, which lost 0 bases and 4 bases, there was a span of 6 bases. Germline V lookup: CDR1 MNHEY, CDR2 SVGEGT. CDR3 DNA sequence: TGTGCCAGCAGTTACTCTCCCTTCACTGAAGCTTTCTTT. Translated, it gives CASSYSPFTEAFF.

The rearrangement uses TRBV16 and TRBJ2-3; D is perhaps TRBD2 (5 bases). V dropped 2 bases and J dropped 4 bases, with 7 bases sitting between them. The CDR3 is 13 residues long. Germline V lookup: CDR1 KGHSY, CDR2 FQNENV. CDR3 region: CASSQEGADTQYF. The CDR3 DNA follows: TGTGCCAGCAGCCAAGAGGGCGCAGATACGCAGTATTTT.

This chain uses TRBV24-1 with TRBJ1-2; no definite D call. Germline V lookup: CDR1 KGHDR, CDR2 SFDVKD. The V end lost 1 base, the J end lost 0 bases, and 5 bases lay between the germline ends. This CDR3 spans 14 amino acids. The CDR3 loop is CATSDFAANYGYTF. The DNA of the CDR3 is TGTGCCACCAGTGATTTCGCAGCTAACTATGGCTACACCTTC.

There are a few counts of this clone. J is TRBJ1-2 and V is TRBV15; 7 nucleotides match TRBD1. V was pared by 6 bases and J by 4 bases, with 8 bases of the junction left unmatched. This CDR3 is built from 14 residues. In germline, CDR1 is LNHNV, CDR2 YYDKDF (reference sequence). CDR3 region: CATRPKTGTYGYTF. The CDR3 coding sequence is TGTGCCACCAGGCCGAAGACAGGGACCTATGGCTACACCTTC.

The chain links TRBV12-5 to TRBJ2-2; D is ambiguous. In germline, CDR1 is LGHNT, CDR2 FRNRAP. V dropped 1 base and J dropped 4 bases, with 7 bases sitting between them. The CDR3 spans 14 residues. CDR3 protein: CASGLGIITGELFF. The DNA of the CDR3 is TGTGCTAGTGGTTTGGGTATAATCACCGGGGAGCTGTTTTTT.